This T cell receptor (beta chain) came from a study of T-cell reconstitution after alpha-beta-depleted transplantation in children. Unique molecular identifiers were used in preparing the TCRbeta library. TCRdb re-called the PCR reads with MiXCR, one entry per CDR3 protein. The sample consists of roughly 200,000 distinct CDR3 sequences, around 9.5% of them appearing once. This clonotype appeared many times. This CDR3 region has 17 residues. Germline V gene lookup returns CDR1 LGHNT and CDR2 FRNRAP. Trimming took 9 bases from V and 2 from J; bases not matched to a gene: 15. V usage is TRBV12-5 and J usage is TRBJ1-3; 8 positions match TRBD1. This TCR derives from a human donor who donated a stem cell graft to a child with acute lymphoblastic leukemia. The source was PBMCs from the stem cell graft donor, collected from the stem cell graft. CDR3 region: CASGLPGGESTGNTIYF. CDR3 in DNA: TGTGCTAGCGGACTACCAGGGGGCGAGAGTACTGGAAACACCATATATTTT. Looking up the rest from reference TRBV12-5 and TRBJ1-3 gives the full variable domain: DARVTQTPRHKVTEMGQEVTMRCQPILGHNTVFWYRQTMMQGLELLAYFRNRAPLDDSGMPKDRFSAEMPDATLATLKIQPSEPRDSAVYFCASGLPGGESTGNTIYFGEGSWLTVV.